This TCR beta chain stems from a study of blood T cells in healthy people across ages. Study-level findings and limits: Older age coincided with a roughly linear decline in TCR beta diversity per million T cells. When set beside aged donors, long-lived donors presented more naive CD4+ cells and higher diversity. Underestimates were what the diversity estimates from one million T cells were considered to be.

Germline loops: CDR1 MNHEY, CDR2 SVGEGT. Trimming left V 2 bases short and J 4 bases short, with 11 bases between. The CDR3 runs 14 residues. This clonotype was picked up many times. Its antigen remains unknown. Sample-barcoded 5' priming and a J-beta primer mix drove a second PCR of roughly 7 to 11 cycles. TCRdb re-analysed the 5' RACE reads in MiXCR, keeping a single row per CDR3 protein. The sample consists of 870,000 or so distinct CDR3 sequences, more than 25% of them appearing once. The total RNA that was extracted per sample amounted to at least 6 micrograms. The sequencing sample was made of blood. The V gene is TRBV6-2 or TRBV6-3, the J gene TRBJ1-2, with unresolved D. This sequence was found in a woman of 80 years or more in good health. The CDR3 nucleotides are TGTGCCAGCAGTTACAGCGGAACTTCCTATGGCTACACCTTC. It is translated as CASSYSGTSYGYTF.